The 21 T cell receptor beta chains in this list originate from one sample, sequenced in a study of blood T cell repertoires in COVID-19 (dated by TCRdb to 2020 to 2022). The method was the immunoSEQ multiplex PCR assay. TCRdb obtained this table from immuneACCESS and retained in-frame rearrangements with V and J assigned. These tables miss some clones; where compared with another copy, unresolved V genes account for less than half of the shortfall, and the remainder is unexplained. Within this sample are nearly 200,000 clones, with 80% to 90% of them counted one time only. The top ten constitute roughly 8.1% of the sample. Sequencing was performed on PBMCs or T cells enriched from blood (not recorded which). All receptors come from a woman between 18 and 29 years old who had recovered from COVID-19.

CDR3 residues: CATPGSGEGQPQHF. CDR3 nucleotides: TGTGCCACCCCGGGTTCAGGGGAGGGCCAGCCCCAGCATTTT. This chain links TRBV24-1 with TRBJ1-5; D might be TRBD1 (6 bases). V lost 9 bases and J 7 bases, leaving 18 bases between the germline ends. The germline CDR1 and CDR2 sequences are KGHDR and SFDVKD. The CDR3 length is 14 residues.

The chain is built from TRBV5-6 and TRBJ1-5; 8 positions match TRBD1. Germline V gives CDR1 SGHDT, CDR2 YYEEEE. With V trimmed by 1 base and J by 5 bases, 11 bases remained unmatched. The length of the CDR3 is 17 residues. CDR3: CASSLNRVAGGYQPQHF. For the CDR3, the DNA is TGTGCCAGCAGCTTGAACAGAGTGGCAGGGGGCTATCAGCCCCAGCATTTT.

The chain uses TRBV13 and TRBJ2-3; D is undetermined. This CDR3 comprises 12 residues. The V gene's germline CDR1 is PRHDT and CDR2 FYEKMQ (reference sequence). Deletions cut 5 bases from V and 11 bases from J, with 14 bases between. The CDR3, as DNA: TGTGCCAGCAGCCTAATTCCCCCGATGCAGTATTTT. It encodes CASSLIPPMQYF.

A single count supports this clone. The CDR3 protein is CASGLVIQAPGNTIYF. The CDR3 region has the DNA TGTGCTAGTGGTTTGGTAATACAGGCTCCTGGAAACACCATATATTTT. This chain joins TRBV12-5 and TRBJ1-3, with a tentative D call TRBD1 (5 bases). CDR3 size: 16 residues. V dropped 0 bases and J dropped 2 bases, with 11 bases sitting between them. Germline lookup yields CDR1 LGHNT and CDR2 FRNRAP.

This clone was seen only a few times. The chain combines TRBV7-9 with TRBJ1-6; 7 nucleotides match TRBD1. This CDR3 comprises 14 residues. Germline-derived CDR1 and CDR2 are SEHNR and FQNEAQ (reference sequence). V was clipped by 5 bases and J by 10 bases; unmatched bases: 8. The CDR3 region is CASSDQGGGSPLHF. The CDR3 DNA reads TGTGCCAGCAGCGACCAGGGGGGTGGCTCACCCCTCCACTTT.

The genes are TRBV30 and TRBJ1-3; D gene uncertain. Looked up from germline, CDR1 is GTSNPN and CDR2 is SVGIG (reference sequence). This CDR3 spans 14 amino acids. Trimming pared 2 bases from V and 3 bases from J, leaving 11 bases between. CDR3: CAWSPSVFGNTIYF. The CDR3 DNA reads TGTGCCTGGAGTCCCAGTGTTTTTGGAAACACCATATATTTT.

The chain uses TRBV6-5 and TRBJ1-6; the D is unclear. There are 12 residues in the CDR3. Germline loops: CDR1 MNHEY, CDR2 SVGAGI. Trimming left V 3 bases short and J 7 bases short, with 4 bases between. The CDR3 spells CASSYPNSPLHF. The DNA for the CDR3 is TGTGCCAGCAGTTATCCGAATTCACCCCTCCACTTT.

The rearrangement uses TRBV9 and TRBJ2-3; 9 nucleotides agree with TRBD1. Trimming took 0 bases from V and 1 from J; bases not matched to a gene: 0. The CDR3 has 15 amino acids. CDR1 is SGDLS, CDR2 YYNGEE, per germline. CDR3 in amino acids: CASSVGTGGTDTQYF. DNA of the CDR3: TGTGCCAGCAGCGTAGGGACAGGGGGCACAGATACGCAGTATTTT.

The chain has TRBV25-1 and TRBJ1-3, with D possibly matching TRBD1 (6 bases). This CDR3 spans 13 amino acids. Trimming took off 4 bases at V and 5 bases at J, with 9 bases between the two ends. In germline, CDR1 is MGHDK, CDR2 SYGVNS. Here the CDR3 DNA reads TGTGCCAGCAGTGTACAGGGAAGAAACACCATATATTTT. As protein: CASSVQGRNTIYF.

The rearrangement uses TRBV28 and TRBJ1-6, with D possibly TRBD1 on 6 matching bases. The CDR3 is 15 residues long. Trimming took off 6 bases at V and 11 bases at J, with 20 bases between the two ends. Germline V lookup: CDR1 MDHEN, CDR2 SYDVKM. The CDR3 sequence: CASSPGEGDSTPLHF. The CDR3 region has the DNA TGTGCCAGCAGCCCAGGGGAGGGAGATAGTACACCCCTCCACTTT. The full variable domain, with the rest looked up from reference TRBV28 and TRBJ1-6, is DVKVTQSSRYLVKRTGEKVFLECVQDMDHENMFWYRQDPGLGLRLIYFSYDVKMKEKGDIPEGYSVSREKKERFSLILESASTNQTSMYLCASSPGEGDSTPLHFGNGTRLTVT.

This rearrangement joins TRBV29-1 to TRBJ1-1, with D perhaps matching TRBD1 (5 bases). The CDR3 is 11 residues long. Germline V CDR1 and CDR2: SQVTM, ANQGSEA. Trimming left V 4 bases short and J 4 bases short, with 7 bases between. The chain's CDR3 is CSVVRGTEAFF. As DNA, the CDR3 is TGCAGCGTTGTTAGGGGCACTGAAGCTTTCTTT.

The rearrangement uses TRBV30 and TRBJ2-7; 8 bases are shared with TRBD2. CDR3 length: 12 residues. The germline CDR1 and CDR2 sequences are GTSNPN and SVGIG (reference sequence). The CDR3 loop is CGWRGDSYEQYF. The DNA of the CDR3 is TGTGGATGGCGGGGGGACTCCTACGAGCAGTACTTC.

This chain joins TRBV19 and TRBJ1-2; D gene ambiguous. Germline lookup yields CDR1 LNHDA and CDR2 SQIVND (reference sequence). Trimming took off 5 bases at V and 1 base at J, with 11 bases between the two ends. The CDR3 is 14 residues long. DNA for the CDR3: TGTGCCAGTAGTTTGAGGTCGGGTAACTATGGCTACACCTTC. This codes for CASSLRSGNYGYTF.

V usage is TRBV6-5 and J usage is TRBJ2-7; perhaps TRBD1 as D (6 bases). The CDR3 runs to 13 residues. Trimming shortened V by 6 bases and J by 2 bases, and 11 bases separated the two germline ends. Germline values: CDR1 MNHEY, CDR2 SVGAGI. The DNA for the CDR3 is TGTGCCAGCAGAGCGACAGGAACCTACGAGCAGTACTTC. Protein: CASRATGTYEQYF.

The CDR3 nucleotides are TGTGCCAGCAGGGAACCGGGACAGCACAATGAGCAGTTCTTC. Amino acid sequence: CASREPGQHNEQFF. The chain is built from TRBV2 and TRBJ2-1; 7 bases agree with TRBD1. V was clipped by 6 bases and J by 5 bases; unmatched bases: 7. Germline V CDR1 and CDR2: SNHLY, FYNNEI. CDR3 length: 14 amino acids.

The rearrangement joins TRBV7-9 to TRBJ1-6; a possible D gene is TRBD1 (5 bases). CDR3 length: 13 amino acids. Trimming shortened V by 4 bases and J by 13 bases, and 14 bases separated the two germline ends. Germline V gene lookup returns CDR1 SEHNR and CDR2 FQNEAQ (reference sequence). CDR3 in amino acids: CASSSWGGEPLHF. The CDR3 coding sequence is TGTGCCAGCAGCTCCTGGGGGGGGGAGCCCCTCCACTTT.

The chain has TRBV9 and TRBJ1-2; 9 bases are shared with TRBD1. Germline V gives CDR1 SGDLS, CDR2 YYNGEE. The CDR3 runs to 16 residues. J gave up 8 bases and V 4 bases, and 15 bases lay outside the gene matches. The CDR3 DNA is TGTGCCAGCAGCCCTTTTCGGGGACAGGGATCTTACGGCTACACCTTC. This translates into CASSPFRGQGSYGYTF.

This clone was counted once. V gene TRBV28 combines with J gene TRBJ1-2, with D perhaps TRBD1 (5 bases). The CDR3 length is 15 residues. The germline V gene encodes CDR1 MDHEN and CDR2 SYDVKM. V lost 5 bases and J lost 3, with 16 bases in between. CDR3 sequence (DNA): TGTGCCAGCAGTCGCCGACAGTTAACCTACTATGGCTACACCTTC. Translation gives CASSRRQLTYYGYTF.

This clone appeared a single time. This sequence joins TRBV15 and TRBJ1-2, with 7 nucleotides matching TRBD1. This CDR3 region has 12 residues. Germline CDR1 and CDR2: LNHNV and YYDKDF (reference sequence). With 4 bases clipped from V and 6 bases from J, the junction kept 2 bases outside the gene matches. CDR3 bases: TGTGCCACCAGCAACCAGGGGGATGGCTACACCTTC. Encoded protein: CATSNQGDGYTF.

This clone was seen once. The CDR3 sequence is CASSQGLTGKNSPLHF. CDR3 nucleotide sequence: TGCGCCAGCAGCCAGGGTCTGACAGGGAAGAATTCACCCCTCCACTTT. V and J are TRBV4-1 and TRBJ1-6; 7 bases map to TRBD1. The germline V gene encodes CDR1 MGHRA and CDR2 YSYEKL. V gave up 3 bases and J gave up 7 bases; unmatched junction bases: 9. The CDR3 loop spans 16 amino acids.

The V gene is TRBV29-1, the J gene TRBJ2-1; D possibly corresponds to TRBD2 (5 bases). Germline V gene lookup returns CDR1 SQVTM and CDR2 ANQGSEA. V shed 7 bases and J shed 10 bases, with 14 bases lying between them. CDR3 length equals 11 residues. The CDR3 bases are TGCAGCGCCTGGGGATCGGGGGAGCAGTTCTTC. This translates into CSAWGSGEQFF.